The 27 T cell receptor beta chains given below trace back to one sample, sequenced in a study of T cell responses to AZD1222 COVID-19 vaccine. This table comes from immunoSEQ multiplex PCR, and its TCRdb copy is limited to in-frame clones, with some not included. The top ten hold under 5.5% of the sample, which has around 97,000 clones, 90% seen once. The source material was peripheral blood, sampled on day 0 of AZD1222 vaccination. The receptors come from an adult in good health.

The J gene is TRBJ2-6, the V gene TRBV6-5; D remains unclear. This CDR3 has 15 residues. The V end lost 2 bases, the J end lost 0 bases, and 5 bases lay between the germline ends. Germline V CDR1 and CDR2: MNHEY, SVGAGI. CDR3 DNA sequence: TGTGCCAGCAGTTACAGTCGCTCTGGGGCCAACGTCCTGACTTTC. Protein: CASSYSRSGANVLTF.

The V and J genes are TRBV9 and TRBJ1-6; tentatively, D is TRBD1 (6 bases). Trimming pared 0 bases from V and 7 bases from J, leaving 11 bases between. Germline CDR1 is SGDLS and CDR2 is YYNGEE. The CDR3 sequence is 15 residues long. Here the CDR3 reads CASSVAGGLNSPLHF. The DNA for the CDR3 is TGTGCCAGCAGCGTAGCGGGGGGGCTCAATTCACCCCTCCACTTT.

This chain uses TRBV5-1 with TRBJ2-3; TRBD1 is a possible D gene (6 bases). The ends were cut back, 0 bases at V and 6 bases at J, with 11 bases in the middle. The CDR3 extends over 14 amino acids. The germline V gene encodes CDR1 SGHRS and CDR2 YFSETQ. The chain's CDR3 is CASSLGGTLDTQYF. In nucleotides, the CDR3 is TGCGCCAGCAGCTTGGGGGGGACATTGGATACGCAGTATTTT. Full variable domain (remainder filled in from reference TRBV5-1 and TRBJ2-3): KAGVTQTPRYLIKTRGQQVTLSCSPISGHRSVSWYQQTPGQGLQFLFEYFSETQRNKGNFPGRFSGRQFSNSRSEMNVSTLELGDSALYLCASSLGGTLDTQYFGPGTRLTVL.

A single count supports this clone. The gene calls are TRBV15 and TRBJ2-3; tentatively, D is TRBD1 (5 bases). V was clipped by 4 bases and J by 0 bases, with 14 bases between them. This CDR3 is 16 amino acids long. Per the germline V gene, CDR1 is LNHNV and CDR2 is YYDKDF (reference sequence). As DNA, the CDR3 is TGTGCCACCAGCACCGGACATTCGACTAGCACAGATACGCAGTATTTT. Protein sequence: CATSTGHSTSTDTQYF.

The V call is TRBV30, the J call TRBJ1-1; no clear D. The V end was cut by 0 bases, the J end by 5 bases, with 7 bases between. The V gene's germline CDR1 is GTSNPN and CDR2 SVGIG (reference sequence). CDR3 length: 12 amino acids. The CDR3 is CAWSVFWTEAFF. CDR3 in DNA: TGTGCCTGGAGTGTGTTTTGGACTGAAGCTTTCTTT.

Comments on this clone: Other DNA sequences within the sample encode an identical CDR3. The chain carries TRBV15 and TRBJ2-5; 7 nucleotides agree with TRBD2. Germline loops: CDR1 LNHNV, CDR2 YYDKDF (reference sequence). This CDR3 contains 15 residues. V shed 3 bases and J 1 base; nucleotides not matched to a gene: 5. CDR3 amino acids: CATSRGGTLQETQYF. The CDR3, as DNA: TGTGCCACCAGCAGGGGGGGGACCCTCCAAGAGACCCAGTACTTC.

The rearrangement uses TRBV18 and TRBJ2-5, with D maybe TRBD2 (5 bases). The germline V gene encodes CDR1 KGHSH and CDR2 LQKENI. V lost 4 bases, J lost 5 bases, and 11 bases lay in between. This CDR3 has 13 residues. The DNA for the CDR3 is TGTGCCAGCTCACTTCGGGGTGGGGAGACCCAGTACTTC. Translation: CASSLRGGETQYF.

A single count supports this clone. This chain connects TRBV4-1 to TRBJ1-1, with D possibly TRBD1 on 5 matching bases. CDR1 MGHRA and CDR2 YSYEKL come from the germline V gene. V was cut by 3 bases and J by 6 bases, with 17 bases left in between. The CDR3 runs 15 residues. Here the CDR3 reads CASSHPLTLGAEAFF. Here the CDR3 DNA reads TGCGCCAGCAGCCATCCATTAACATTAGGGGCTGAAGCTTTCTTT.

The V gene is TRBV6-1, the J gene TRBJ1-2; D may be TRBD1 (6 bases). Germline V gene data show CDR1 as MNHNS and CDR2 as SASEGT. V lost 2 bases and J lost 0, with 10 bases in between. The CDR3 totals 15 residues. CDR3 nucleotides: TGTGCCAGCAGTGAAATAGGGGGAGCTAACTATGGCTACACCTTC. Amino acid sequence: CASSEIGGANYGYTF.

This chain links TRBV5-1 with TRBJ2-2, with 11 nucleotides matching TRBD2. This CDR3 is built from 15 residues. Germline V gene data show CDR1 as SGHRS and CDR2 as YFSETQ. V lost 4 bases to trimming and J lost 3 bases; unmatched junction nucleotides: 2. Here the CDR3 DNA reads TGCGCCAGCAGCCCACTAGCGGGGGACACCGGGGAGCTGTTTTTT. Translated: CASSPLAGDTGELFF. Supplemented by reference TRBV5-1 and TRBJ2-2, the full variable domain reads KAGVTQTPRYLIKTRGQQVTLSCSPISGHRSVSWYQQTPGQGLQFLFEYFSETQRNKGNFPGRFSGRQFSNSRSEMNVSTLELGDSALYLCASSPLAGDTGELFFGEGSRLTVL.

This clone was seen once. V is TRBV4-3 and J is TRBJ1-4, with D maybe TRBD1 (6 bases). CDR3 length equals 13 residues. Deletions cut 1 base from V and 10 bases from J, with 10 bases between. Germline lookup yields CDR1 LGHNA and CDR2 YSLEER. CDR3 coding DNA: TGCGCCAGCAGCCAAGGGGGGACATCAAAACTGTTTTTT. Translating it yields CASSQGGTSKLFF.

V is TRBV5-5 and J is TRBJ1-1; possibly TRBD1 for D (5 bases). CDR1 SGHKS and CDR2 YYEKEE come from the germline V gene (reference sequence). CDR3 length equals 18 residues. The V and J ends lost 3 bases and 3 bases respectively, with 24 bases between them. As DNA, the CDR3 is TGTGCCAGCAGCTCGACTCGGGGCGCGGGAACTACTTACACTGAAGCTTTCTTT. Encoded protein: CASSSTRGAGTTYTEAFF.

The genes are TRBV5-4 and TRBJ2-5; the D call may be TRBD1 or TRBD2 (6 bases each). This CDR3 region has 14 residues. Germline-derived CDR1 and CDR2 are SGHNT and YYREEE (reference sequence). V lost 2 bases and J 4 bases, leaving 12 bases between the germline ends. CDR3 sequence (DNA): TGTGCCAGCAGCTTCCGGGGGCCAAGAGAGACCCAGTACTTC. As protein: CASSFRGPRETQYF.

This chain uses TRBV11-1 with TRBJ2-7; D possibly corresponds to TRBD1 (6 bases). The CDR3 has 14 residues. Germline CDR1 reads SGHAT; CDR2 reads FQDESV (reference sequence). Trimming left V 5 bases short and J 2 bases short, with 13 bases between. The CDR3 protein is CASSPRQATYEQYF. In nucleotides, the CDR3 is TGTGCCAGCAGCCCACGACAGGCTACCTACGAGCAGTACTTC. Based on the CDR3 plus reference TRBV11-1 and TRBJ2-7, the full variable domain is EAEVAQSPRYKITEKSQAVAFWCDPISGHATLYWYRQILGQGPELLVQFQDESVVDDSQLPKDRFSAERLKGVDSTLKIQPAELGDSAMYLCASSPRQATYEQYFGPGTRLTVT.

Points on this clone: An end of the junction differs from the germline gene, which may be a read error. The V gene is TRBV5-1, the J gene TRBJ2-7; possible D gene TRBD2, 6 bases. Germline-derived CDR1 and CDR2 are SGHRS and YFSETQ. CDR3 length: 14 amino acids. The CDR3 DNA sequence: TGCGCCACCAGCGCCGGAGGGAGCTCCTACGAGCAGTACTTC. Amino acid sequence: CATSAGGSSYEQYF.

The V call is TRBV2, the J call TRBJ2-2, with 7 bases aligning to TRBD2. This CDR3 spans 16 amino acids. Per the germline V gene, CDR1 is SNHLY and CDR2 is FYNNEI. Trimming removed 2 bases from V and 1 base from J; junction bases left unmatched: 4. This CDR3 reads CASSETLAENTGELFF. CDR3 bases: TGTGCCAGCAGTGAAACCCTAGCGGAGAACACCGGGGAGCTGTTTTTT. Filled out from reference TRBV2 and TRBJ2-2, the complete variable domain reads EPEVTQTPSHQVTQMGQEVILRCVPISNHLYFYWYRQILGQKVEFLVSFYNNEISEKSEIFDDQFSVERPDGSNFTLKIRSTKLEDSAMYFCASSETLAENTGELFFGEGSRLTVL.

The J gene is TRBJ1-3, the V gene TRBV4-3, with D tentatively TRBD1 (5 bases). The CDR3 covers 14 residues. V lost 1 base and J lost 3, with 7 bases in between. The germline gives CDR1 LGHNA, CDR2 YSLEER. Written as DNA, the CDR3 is TGCGCCAGCAGCCAAGCAGGGTATGGAAACACCATATATTTT. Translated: CASSQAGYGNTIYF.

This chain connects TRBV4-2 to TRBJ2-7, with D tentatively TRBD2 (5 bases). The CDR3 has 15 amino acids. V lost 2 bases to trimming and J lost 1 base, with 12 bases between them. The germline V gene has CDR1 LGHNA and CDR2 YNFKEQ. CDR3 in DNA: TGTGCCAGCAGCCAACTAGCCAAGACATCCTACGAGCAGTACTTC. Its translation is CASSQLAKTSYEQYF.

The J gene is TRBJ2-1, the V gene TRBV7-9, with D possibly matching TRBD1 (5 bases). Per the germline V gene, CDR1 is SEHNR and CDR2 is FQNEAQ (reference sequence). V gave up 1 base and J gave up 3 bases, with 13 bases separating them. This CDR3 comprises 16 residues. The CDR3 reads CASSLGRVGDYNEQFF. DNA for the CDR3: TGTGCCAGCAGCTTAGGCAGGGTAGGAGACTACAATGAGCAGTTCTTC.

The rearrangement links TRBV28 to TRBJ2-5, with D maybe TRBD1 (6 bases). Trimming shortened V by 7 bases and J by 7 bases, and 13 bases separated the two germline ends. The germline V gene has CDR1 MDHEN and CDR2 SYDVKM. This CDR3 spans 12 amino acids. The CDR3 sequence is CASTSAGVTQYF. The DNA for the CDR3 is TGTGCCAGCACTTCGGCAGGGGTGACCCAGTACTTC. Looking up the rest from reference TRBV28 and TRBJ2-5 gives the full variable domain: DVKVTQSSRYLVKRTGEKVFLECVQDMDHENMFWYRQDPGLGLRLIYFSYDVKMKEKGDIPEGYSVSREKKERFSLILESASTNQTSMYLCASTSAGVTQYFGPGTRLLVL.

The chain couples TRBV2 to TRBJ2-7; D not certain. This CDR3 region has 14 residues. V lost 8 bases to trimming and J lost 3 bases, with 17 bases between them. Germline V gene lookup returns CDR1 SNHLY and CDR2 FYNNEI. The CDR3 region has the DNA TGTGCCAGCGCGAACCGGGCCTCTATCTACGAGCAGTACTTC. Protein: CASANRASIYEQYF.

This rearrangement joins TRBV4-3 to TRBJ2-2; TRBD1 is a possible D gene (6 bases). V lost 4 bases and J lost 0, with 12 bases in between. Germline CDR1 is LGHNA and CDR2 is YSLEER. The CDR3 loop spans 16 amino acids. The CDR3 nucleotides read TGCGCCAGCAGCCCAGGGGTTGACTCGAACACCGGGGAGCTGTTTTTT. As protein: CASSPGVDSNTGELFF.

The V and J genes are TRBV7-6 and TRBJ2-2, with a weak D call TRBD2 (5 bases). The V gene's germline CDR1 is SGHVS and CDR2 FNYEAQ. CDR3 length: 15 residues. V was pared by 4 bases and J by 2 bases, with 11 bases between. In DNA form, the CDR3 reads TGTGCCAGCAGCTCGTCTAGCTTTAACACCGGGGAGCTGTTTTTT. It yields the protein CASSSSSFNTGELFF.

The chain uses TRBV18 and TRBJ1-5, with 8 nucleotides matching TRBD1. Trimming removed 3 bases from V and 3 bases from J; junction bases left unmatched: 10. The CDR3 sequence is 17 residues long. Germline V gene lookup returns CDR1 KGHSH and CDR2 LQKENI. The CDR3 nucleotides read TGTGCCAGCTCACCCTTTTCTCAGGGACAGGCCAATCAGCCCCAGCATTTT. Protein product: CASSPFSQGQANQPQHF. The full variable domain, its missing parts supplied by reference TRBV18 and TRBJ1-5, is NAGVMQNPRHLVRRRGQEARLRCSPMKGHSHVYWYRQLPEEGLKFMVYLQKENIIDESGMPKERFSAEFPKEGPSILRIQQVVRGDSAAYFCASSPFSQGQANQPQHFGDGTRLSIL.

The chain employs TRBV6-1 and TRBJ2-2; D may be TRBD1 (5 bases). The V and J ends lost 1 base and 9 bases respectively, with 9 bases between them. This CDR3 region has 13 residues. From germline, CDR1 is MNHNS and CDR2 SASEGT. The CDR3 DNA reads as TGTGCCAGCAGTGAAGTCTGGGGCCGGGAGCTGTTTTTT. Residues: CASSEVWGRELFF.

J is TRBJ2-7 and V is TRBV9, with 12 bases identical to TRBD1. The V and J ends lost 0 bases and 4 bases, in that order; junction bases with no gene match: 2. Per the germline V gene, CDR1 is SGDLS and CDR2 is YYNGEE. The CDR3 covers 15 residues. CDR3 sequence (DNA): TGTGCCAGCAGCGTAGAGGGACAGGGGGCTTACGAGCAGTACTTC. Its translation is CASSVEGQGAYEQYF.

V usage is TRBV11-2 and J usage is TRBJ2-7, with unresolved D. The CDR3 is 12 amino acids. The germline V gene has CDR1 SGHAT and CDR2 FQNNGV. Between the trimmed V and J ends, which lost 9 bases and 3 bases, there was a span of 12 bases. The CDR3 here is CASEGAYYEQYF. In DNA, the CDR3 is TGTGCCAGTGAAGGCGCCTACTACGAGCAGTACTTC.